This passage covers 4 T cell receptor beta chains from one sample sequenced in a study of cytotoxic CD8 clonotypes in ibrutinib-treated CLL. Sequencing was performed with immunoSEQ multiplex PCR; in TCRdb, only in-frame clones are kept and a portion is missing. The table includes about 160,000 clones, 70% to 85% detected once. This material consisted of PBMCs, taken after 12 months of ibrutinib treatment. The receptors were gathered from a human donor with chronic lymphocytic leukemia.

The chain links TRBV27 to TRBJ1-5; TRBD1 agrees at 7 bases. The CDR3 extends over 16 amino acids. The V gene's germline CDR1 is MNHEY and CDR2 SMNVEV (reference sequence). V trimming: 2 bases; J trimming: 0 bases; junction bases outside the gene matches: 4. This CDR3 is CASSLGTADSNQPQHF. DNA of the CDR3: TGTGCCAGCAGTTTAGGGACAGCCGATAGCAATCAGCCCCAGCATTTT.

This clone appeared once. The gene calls are TRBV2 and TRBJ2-3; the match to TRBD2 covers 8 bases. Losses at the gene ends were 4 bases for V and 2 bases for J; bases not matched to a gene: 8. Germline CDR1 SNHLY, CDR2 FYNNEI. The CDR3 totals 16 residues. The CDR3 nucleotides read TGTGCCAGCAGTGGGCGGCCGGGGGGGAACACAGATACGCAGTATTTT. It specifies CASSGRPGGNTDTQYF.

V usage is TRBV7-3 and J usage is TRBJ2-3; D may correspond to TRBD1 or TRBD2 (5 bases each). Trimming took off 1 base at V and 0 bases at J, with 8 bases between the two ends. The CDR3 runs 15 residues. Looked up from germline, CDR1 is SGHTA and CDR2 is FQGTGA. As DNA, the CDR3 is TGTGCCAGCAGCTTAATTGGGGGAAGCACAGATACGCAGTATTTT. Residues: CASSLIGGSTDTQYF.

The chain combines TRBV7-3 with TRBJ2-7; D ambiguous. Germline CDR1 and CDR2: SGHTA and FQGTGA. Deletions cut 2 bases from V and 3 bases from J, with 8 bases between. The length of the CDR3 is 13 residues. The chain's CDR3 is CASSLAKDYEQYF. The CDR3 DNA sequence: TGTGCCAGCAGCTTAGCGAAGGACTACGAGCAGTACTTC.